A single sample is the source of the 22 T cell receptor beta chains below, sequenced in a study of blood T cell repertoires in COVID-19. Sequenced by immunoSEQ multiplex PCR; TCRdb stores in-frame clones only, minus some. The sample contains a few hundred thousand clones, 90% of which appear only once. What was sequenced was PBMCs or T cells enriched from blood (not recorded which). These receptors all come from a woman aged 18-29 years with acute COVID-19.

Only one count was recorded for this clone. Other DNA sequences from this sample encode an identical CDR3 as well. The V gene is TRBV3-1 (or the pseudogene TRBV3-2), the J gene TRBJ2-3; TRBD2 aligns across 9 bases. Germline lookup yields CDR1 LGHDT and CDR2 YNNKEL (reference sequence). V lost 4 bases to trimming and J lost 0 bases; unmatched junction nucleotides: 2. The CDR3 runs 15 residues. The CDR3 is CASSPTSGSTDTQYF. The CDR3, as DNA: TGTGCCAGCAGCCCGACTAGCGGAAGCACAGATACGCAGTATTTT.

This chain links TRBV6-5 with TRBJ1-5; 8 positions match TRBD1. V gave up 9 bases and J gave up 1 base; unmatched junction bases: 5. The CDR3 contains 14 residues. Germline V gene lookup returns CDR1 MNHEY and CDR2 SVGAGI. The CDR3 region has the DNA TGTGCCAGTGAGACAGGGGAAAGCAATCAGCCCCAGCATTTT. This gives the protein CASETGESNQPQHF.

This chain connects TRBV5-3 to TRBJ1-6; possibly TRBD1 for D (6 bases). TRBV5-3 carries the ORF label, with uncertain function. The V end was cut by 3 bases, the J end by 12 bases, with 16 bases between. CDR3 length: 14 amino acids. CDR3 nucleotides: TGTGCCAGAAGCTCCGGACAGAGACTGCAACCCCTCCACTTT. It yields the protein CARSSGQRLQPLHF.

This clone appeared once. V usage is TRBV6-6 and J usage is TRBJ1-3; a weak D match, TRBD1 (5 bases). This CDR3 comprises 17 residues. V lost 5 bases and J 0 bases, leaving 17 bases between the germline ends. Per the germline V gene, CDR1 is MNHNY and CDR2 is SVGAGI (reference sequence). The CDR3 loop is CASSPFDSAFSGNTIYF. DNA for the CDR3: TGTGCCAGCAGTCCATTCGACAGCGCGTTCTCTGGAAACACCATATATTTT.

The chain carries TRBV7-9 and TRBJ2-5; D possibly corresponds to TRBD2 (6 bases). V shed 5 bases and J shed 5 bases, with 24 bases lying between them. The CDR3 totals 17 residues. Germline loops: CDR1 SEHNR, CDR2 FQNEAQ (reference sequence). In DNA, the CDR3 is TGTGCCAGCAGCCCCGGGAGTGGCCTCCTTACCCAGGAGACCCAGTACTTC. Protein: CASSPGSGLLTQETQYF.

V usage is TRBV2 and J usage is TRBJ1-1; 10 bases line up with TRBD1. This CDR3 has 15 residues. J lost 5 bases, V lost 2 bases, and 5 bases had no gene match. CDR1 is SNHLY, CDR2 FYNNEI, per germline. The CDR3 nucleotides read TGTGCCAGCAGTGAACAAGGGACAGGGGTAACTGAAGCTTTCTTT. This encodes CASSEQGTGVTEAFF.

V and J are TRBV6-1 and TRBJ1-4; tentative D call: TRBD1 (5 bases). Trimming removed 3 bases at V and 5 bases at J, with 13 bases between. The CDR3 extends over 15 amino acids. Germline loops: CDR1 MNHNS, CDR2 SASEGT. The CDR3 protein is CASSDQGGTNEKLFF. DNA of the CDR3: TGTGCCAGCAGTGATCAGGGAGGGACCAATGAAAAACTGTTTTTT.

V gene TRBV5-1 combines with J gene TRBJ1-2, with 7 bases lining up with TRBD1. After removal of 3 bases from V and 6 bases from J, the junction contained 8 bases not matched to a gene. The CDR3 is 14 amino acids. Germline V gene data show CDR1 as SGHRS and CDR2 as YFSETQ. The CDR3 loop reads CASSSLGQSNGYTF. CDR3 DNA: TGCGCCAGCAGCTCGTTGGGACAGTCTAATGGCTACACCTTC.

V gene TRBV11-2 combines with J gene TRBJ1-3, with TRBD1 matching 7 bases. After removal of 2 bases from V and 4 bases from J, the junction contained 2 bases not matched to a gene. CDR3 length: 14 amino acids. Germline V gives CDR1 SGHAT, CDR2 FQNNGV. The CDR3 DNA sequence: TGTGCCAGCAGCTTATCAGGGGGAGGAAACACCATATATTTT. It encodes CASSLSGGGNTIYF.

V usage is TRBV18 and J usage is TRBJ2-7; D is ambiguous. V lost 1 base, J lost 4 bases, and 8 bases lay in between. This CDR3 has 13 residues. Per the germline V gene, CDR1 is KGHSH and CDR2 is LQKENI. This chain's CDR3 is CASSPQPGYEQYF. DNA of the CDR3: TGTGCCAGCTCACCACAACCGGGTTACGAGCAGTACTTC.

The genes are TRBV19 and TRBJ2-2, with 9 bases aligning to TRBD1. Germline loops: CDR1 LNHDA, CDR2 SQIVND (reference sequence). Trimming cost V 7 bases and J 6 bases; bases outside gene matches: 6. This CDR3 has 14 residues. The CDR3 sequence is CASKMGQGPGELFF. CDR3 nucleotides: TGTGCCAGTAAGATGGGACAGGGTCCCGGGGAGCTGTTTTTT.

This clone was seen just once. The V call is TRBV24-1, the J call TRBJ2-3; a possible D gene is TRBD2 (6 bases). V lost 4 bases and J lost 2, with 9 bases in between. The CDR3 extends over 14 amino acids. Germline CDR1 KGHDR, CDR2 SFDVKD. In DNA form, the CDR3 reads TGTGCCACCAGTGACGGGGGAATCACAGATACGCAGTATTTT. As protein: CATSDGGITDTQYF.

In its sample, this clone was seen a few times. The chain couples TRBV7-9 to TRBJ1-1; TRBD1 matches at 9 bases. V shed 0 bases and J 3 bases; nucleotides not matched to a gene: 8. Per the germline V gene, CDR1 is SEHNR and CDR2 is FQNEAQ (reference sequence). This CDR3 is built from 17 residues. CDR3 region: CASSLAGGTGYHTEAFF. The CDR3, as DNA: TGTGCCAGCAGCTTAGCGGGGGGGACAGGGTACCACACTGAAGCTTTCTTT.

The J gene is TRBJ2-5, the V gene TRBV7-9; no clear D. This CDR3 is 14 amino acids long. Germline-derived CDR1 and CDR2 are SEHNR and FQNEAQ (reference sequence). Trimming stripped 5 bases from V and 2 bases from J, with 12 bases between. This CDR3 reads CASSTWSPQETQYF. The CDR3 DNA reads as TGTGCCAGCAGCACATGGTCGCCACAAGAGACCCAGTACTTC.

The chain combines TRBV5-1 with TRBJ1-2, with D hard to call. CDR1 and CDR2 (germline): SGHRS, YFSETQ. CDR3 length: 12 residues. With 3 bases removed from V and 3 bases from J, the gap between germline ends came to 6 bases. The CDR3 sequence: CASSSGDYGYTF. CDR3 DNA: TGCGCCAGCAGCTCCGGGGACTATGGCTACACCTTC.

This chain connects TRBV28 to TRBJ1-1, with a weak D call TRBD1 (6 bases). Germline values: CDR1 MDHEN, CDR2 SYDVKM. The CDR3 sequence is 13 residues long. Trimming removed 8 bases at V and 5 bases at J, with 15 bases between. The CDR3 nucleotides read TGTGCCAGCGGGGGGGCGCATCAAACTGAAGCTTTCTTT. Translating gives CASGGAHQTEAFF.

V gene TRBV19 combines with J gene TRBJ1-2, with a possible D match to TRBD1 (5 bases). The V gene's germline CDR1 is LNHDA and CDR2 SQIVND (reference sequence). Between the trimmed V and J ends, which lost 5 bases and 4 bases, there was a span of 11 bases. CDR3 length: 13 amino acids. CDR3 nucleotides: TGTGCCAGTAGTTCGACAGACTTCTATGGCTACACCTTC. It specifies CASSSTDFYGYTF.

The V and J genes are TRBV12-3 or TRBV12-4 and TRBJ1-6; D gene ambiguous. V gave up 3 bases and J gave up 7 bases, with 7 bases separating them. CDR3 length: 13 amino acids. As DNA, the CDR3 is TGTGCCAGCAGTTTTCGGGAGAATTCACCCCTCCACTTT. It is translated as CASSFRENSPLHF.

This clone occurred once. This rearrangement joins TRBV9 to TRBJ2-2; D is undetermined. This CDR3 contains 13 residues. V lost 4 bases and J lost 6, with 10 bases in between. Germline CDR1 SGDLS, CDR2 YYNGEE. The CDR3 region is CASSPPRAGELFF. CDR3 bases: TGTGCCAGCAGCCCTCCCCGAGCCGGGGAGCTGTTTTTT. The full variable domain, in which reference TRBV9 and TRBJ2-2 provide the parts outside the CDR3, is DSGVTQTPKHLITATGQRVTLRCSPRSGDLSVYWYQQSLDQGLQFLIQYYNGEERAKGNILERFSAQQFPDLHSELNLSSLELGDSALYFCASSPPRAGELFFGEGSRLTVL.

J is TRBJ1-2 and V is TRBV18, with 8 nucleotides matching TRBD1. J was trimmed by 6 bases and V by 3 bases; bases with no gene match: 6. Germline V lookup: CDR1 KGHSH, CDR2 LQKENI. The CDR3 consists of 14 residues. The CDR3 DNA reads TGTGCCAGCTCACCCGCGGACAGGGCCGATGGCTACACCTTC. The encoded protein is CASSPADRADGYTF.

This sequence joins TRBV3-1 (or the pseudogene TRBV3-2) and TRBJ2-2; D may be TRBD2 (5 bases). The CDR3 consists of 14 residues. Trimming pared 4 bases from V and 3 bases from J, leaving 9 bases between. Germline-derived CDR1 and CDR2 are LGHDT and YNNKEL (reference sequence). The CDR3 sequence is CASSPWTDTGELFF. The CDR3 nucleotides read TGTGCCAGCAGCCCGTGGACTGACACCGGGGAGCTGTTTTTT.

The chain uses TRBV6-5 and TRBJ1-4, with D perhaps TRBD1 (5 bases). The CDR3 length is 15 residues. Trimming took off 3 bases at V and 2 bases at J, with 10 bases between the two ends. Per germline, CDR1 MNHEY and CDR2 SVGAGI. The CDR3 sequence: CASSYTGATNEKLFF. As DNA, the CDR3 is TGTGCCAGCAGTTATACAGGTGCGACTAATGAAAAACTGTTTTTT.